The 30 T cell receptor beta chains below come from one sample, sequenced in a study of T cells in Graves' hyperthyroidism and ophthalmopathy. Authors of the study amplified TCR beta CDR3 regions from RNA transcripts. Carried out on the TCR CDR3, a first-round RT-PCR used the HTBI primer set. TCRdb called the multiplex PCR reads again in MiXCR, with one record for every CDR3 protein. In the table there are about 640,000 distinct CDR3 sequences, about a fifth of which are singletons. Source material: blood. The receptors originated from a man aged 25 to 40 with Graves' ophthalmopathy.

V and J are TRBV29-1 and TRBJ1-1, with no clear D. This CDR3 region has 14 residues. CDR1 and CDR2 from the germline V gene are SQVTM and ANQGSEA. Trimming removed 4 bases from V and 0 bases from J, with 12 bases in between. CDR3: CSVGGLGLNTEAFF. The CDR3 nucleotides are TGCAGCGTTGGTGGACTGGGATTGAACACTGAAGCTTTCTTT.

This clonotype was picked up a small number of times. The rearrangement joins TRBV20-1 to TRBJ2-2, with TRBD2 as a possible D gene (6 bases). The CDR3 contains 17 residues. CDR1 is DFQATT and CDR2 is SNEGSKA in the germline V gene (reference sequence). Trimming took 3 bases from V and 3 from J, leaving 20 bases between them. The CDR3 spells CSASRSVAGWDTGELFF. CDR3 in DNA: TGCAGTGCTAGTCGATCCGTGGCGGGATGGGACACCGGGGAGCTGTTTTTT.

The chain combines TRBV5-1 with TRBJ2-5; the D is unclear. The V gene lost 5 bases and the J gene lost 3 bases, with 11 bases spanning the gap. The CDR3 totals 13 residues. Germline CDR1 and CDR2: SGHRS and YFSETQ. The DNA for the CDR3 is TGCGCCAGCAGTCCCTCTATCGAAGAGACCCAGTACTTC. Its protein product is CASSPSIEETQYF.

This clonotype was recorded many times. The gene calls are TRBV2 and TRBJ1-2, with D unclear. The CDR3 length is 15 residues. The germline V gene has CDR1 SNHLY and CDR2 FYNNEI. V was pared by 6 bases and J by 2 bases, with 16 bases between. The CDR3 region is CASSPGEGQNYGYTF. Here the CDR3 DNA reads TGTGCCAGCAGCCCCGGGGAGGGCCAAAACTATGGCTACACCTTC.

This clonotype came up many times. The chain carries TRBV12-3 or TRBV12-4 and TRBJ1-6; D is ambiguous. The CDR3 extends over 13 amino acids. V was trimmed by 4 bases and J by 5 bases, leaving 6 bases between them. Here the CDR3 reads CASSYVDNSPLHF. CDR3 DNA sequence: TGTGCCAGCAGTTACGTGGATAATTCACCCCTCCACTTT.

The CDR3: CASSLVSGPHNEQFF. The CDR3 nucleotides are TGTGCCAGCAGCTTGGTTAGCGGCCCCCACAATGAGCAGTTCTTC. The chain recombines TRBV11-2 with TRBJ2-1, with D maybe TRBD2 (6 bases). Trimming stripped 3 bases from V and 5 bases from J, with 14 bases between. The CDR3 loop spans 15 amino acids. Germline assignment: CDR1 SGHAT and CDR2 FQNNGV.

This clonotype turned up a few times. V is TRBV20-1 and J is TRBJ2-5; D is possibly TRBD1 or TRBD2 (7 bases each). Germline CDR1 and CDR2: DFQATT and SNEGSKA (reference sequence). This CDR3 has 15 amino acids. V dropped 6 bases and J dropped 4 bases, with 21 bases sitting between them. The CDR3, as DNA: TGCAGTGCCTACAACAGGGGAGGGAGCCCAGAGACCCAGTACTTC. Translating it yields CSAYNRGGSPETQYF.

The V call is TRBV7-9, the J call TRBJ2-1, with a possible D match to TRBD2 (6 bases). In germline, CDR1 is SEHNR, CDR2 FQNEAQ (reference sequence). The CDR3 sequence is 19 residues long. V was trimmed by 3 bases and J by 9 bases, leaving 30 bases between them. CDR3 sequence reads: CASSFRGIGRIHSEGEQFF. The CDR3 coding sequence is TGTGCCAGCAGCTTCCGGGGGATTGGGCGTATTCATTCGGAGGGTGAGCAGTTCTTC. The full variable domain, rest sourced from reference TRBV7-9 and TRBJ2-1, is DTGVSQNPRHKITKRGQNVTFRCDPISEHNRLYWYRQTLGQGPEFLTYFQNEAQLEKSRLLSDRFSAERPKGSFSTLEIQRTEQGDSAMYLCASSFRGIGRIHSEGEQFFGPGTRLTVL.

This clonotype was detected ten times or more. This rearrangement joins TRBV7-9 to TRBJ2-1; TRBD1 agrees at 7 bases. The CDR3 runs to 16 residues. Trimming removed 1 base from V and 7 bases from J; junction bases left unmatched: 10. Per germline, CDR1 SEHNR and CDR2 FQNEAQ (reference sequence). DNA of the CDR3: TGTGCCAGCAGCTTAGAGCTCGGGACAGCCAGGAATGAGCAGTTCTTC. Protein sequence: CASSLELGTARNEQFF.

The chain couples TRBV20-1 to TRBJ2-1; 9 bases match TRBD2. The length of the CDR3 is 13 residues. V gave up 6 bases and J gave up 10 bases; unmatched junction bases: 10. In germline, CDR1 is DFQATT, CDR2 SNEGSKA (reference sequence). CDR3 region: CSAWTSERREQFF. The CDR3 region has the DNA TGCAGTGCCTGGACTAGCGAGAGGAGGGAGCAGTTCTTC.

The sample holds many counts of this clonotype. CDR3 in DNA: TGTGCCAGCAGTGCCACGGCTGAAGCTTTCTTT. This translates into CASSATAEAFF. V and J are TRBV2 and TRBJ1-1; D ambiguous. This CDR3 contains 11 residues. Germline CDR1 is SNHLY and CDR2 is FYNNEI. V gave up 4 bases and J gave up 6 bases, with 6 bases separating them.

This clonotype was picked up a small number of times. V gene TRBV29-1 combines with J gene TRBJ1-2, with 8 bases lining up with TRBD1. Germline V gives CDR1 SQVTM, CDR2 ANQGSEA. V lost 6 bases to trimming and J lost 0 bases; unmatched junction nucleotides: 6. This CDR3 comprises 14 residues. The CDR3 DNA reads as TGCAGCGTACCGGGACAGGACGCTAACTATGGCTACACCTTC. This encodes CSVPGQDANYGYTF. The whole variable domain, filled in from reference TRBV29-1 and TRBJ1-2, reads SAVISQKPSRDICQRGTSLTIQCQVDSQVTMMFWYRQQPGQSLTLIATANQGSEATYESGFVIDKFPISRPNLTFSTLTVSNMSPEDSSIYLCSVPGQDANYGYTFGSGTRLTVV.

The chain uses TRBV12-3 or TRBV12-4 and TRBJ2-2; the match to TRBD2 covers 14 bases. The CDR3 loop spans 16 amino acids. J gave up 8 bases and V 6 bases, and 8 bases lay outside the gene matches. This CDR3 is CASSPGLAGVGGELFF. The CDR3 nucleotides are TGTGCCAGCAGCCCGGGACTAGCGGGAGTTGGGGGGGAGCTGTTTTTT.

This clonotype was observed at least ten times. This chain joins TRBV28 and TRBJ2-1; 11 bases line up with TRBD2. The CDR3 totals 14 residues. The ends lost 2 bases at V and 14 bases at J; junction bases unmatched: 8. Germline-derived CDR1 and CDR2 are MDHEN and SYDVKM. Here the CDR3 reads CASSLQLAGAREFF. CDR3 DNA sequence: TGTGCCAGCAGTTTACAACTAGCGGGAGCCCGGGAGTTCTTC.

The rearrangement links TRBV4-2 to TRBJ2-4, with 11 bases fitting TRBD2. The germline CDR1 and CDR2 sequences are LGHNA and YNFKEQ. The V gene end was trimmed by 0 bases and the J gene end by 5 bases; junction bases not matched to a gene: 9. The CDR3 extends over 18 amino acids. The CDR3 reads CASSQDLPLAGGQNIQYF. The CDR3 bases are TGTGCCAGCAGCCAAGATCTACCGCTAGCGGGAGGCCAAAACATTCAGTACTTC.

Worth noting for this clonotype: A much larger clone differs from this one at a single base, so this may be a read error. The gene calls are TRBV6-2 or TRBV6-3 and TRBJ1-2; weak D call: TRBD1 (5 bases). The V end was cut by 0 bases, the J end by 4 bases, with 9 bases between. Germline-derived CDR1 and CDR2 are MNHEY and SVGEGT. The CDR3 runs to 14 residues. The CDR3 bases are TGTGCCAGCAGTTACTCTGACAGCTTCTATGGCTACACCTTC. This translates into CASSYSDSFYGYTF.

The chain couples TRBV6-5 to TRBJ1-2; tentative D call: TRBD1 (5 bases). Trimming removed 4 bases at V and 1 base at J, with 10 bases between. The CDR3 is made up of 14 amino acids. In germline, CDR1 is MNHEY, CDR2 SVGAGI. The CDR3: CASSSDIVNYGYTF. CDR3 coding DNA: TGTGCCAGCAGTTCGGACATCGTTAACTATGGCTACACCTTC.

The table lists this clonotype with a few counts. The CDR3 sequence: CASSEGVVVTDTQYF. The CDR3 nucleotides are TGTGCCAGCAGTGAAGGCGTCGTAGTCACAGATACGCAGTATTTT. The chain employs TRBV6-1 and TRBJ2-3; no firm D call. V lost 1 base and J lost 2, with 10 bases in between. CDR3 length equals 15 residues. Germline CDR1 is MNHNS and CDR2 is SASEGT.

V gene TRBV20-1 combines with J gene TRBJ2-3, with 9 nucleotides matching TRBD2. CDR3 length: 15 residues. V lost 6 bases to trimming and J lost 0 bases; unmatched junction nucleotides: 7. Looked up from germline, CDR1 is DFQATT and CDR2 is SNEGSKA (reference sequence). CDR3 in amino acids: CSARLSGRSTDTQYF. Here the CDR3 DNA reads TGCAGTGCCAGACTTAGCGGGAGAAGCACAGATACGCAGTATTTT.

This clonotype has a count of ten or more. The CDR3 protein is CSALTRYNEQFF. The CDR3 DNA sequence: TGCAGTGCTTTGACTCGATACAATGAGCAGTTCTTC. This chain joins TRBV20-1 and TRBJ2-1; D is ambiguous. This CDR3 region has 12 residues. CDR1 DFQATT and CDR2 SNEGSKA come from the germline V gene (reference sequence). The germline V and J ends were trimmed by 5 bases and 4 bases, with 9 bases remaining between them.

CDR3 DNA sequence: TGTGCCAGCAGCTTGGACCCCCGGGACCCTACCATGAACACTGAAGCTTTCTTT. Amino acids: CASSLDPRDPTMNTEAFF. The V call is TRBV5-5, the J call TRBJ1-1; D is perhaps TRBD1 (5 bases). This CDR3 has 18 residues. Germline V CDR1 and CDR2: SGHKS, YYEKEE (reference sequence). Trimming shortened V by 0 bases and J by 0 bases, and 18 bases separated the two germline ends.

This clonotype occurred many times. The V and J genes are TRBV12-3 or TRBV12-4 and TRBJ1-2, with D tentatively TRBD1 (5 bases). CDR3 size: 16 residues. The germline V and J ends were trimmed by 6 bases and 4 bases, with 21 bases remaining between them. CDR3 DNA sequence: TGTGCCAGCAGGATTCGGACACCGGGGTCTACCTATGGCTACACCTTC. The encoded protein is CASRIRTPGSTYGYTF.

This clonotype has a count of ten or more. This CDR3 reads CASSLGTEHEQYF. The CDR3 coding sequence is TGTGCCAGCAGCTTAGGGACAGAACACGAGCAGTACTTC. The chain carries TRBV7-9 and TRBJ2-7; possibly TRBD1 for D (6 bases). The CDR3 loop spans 13 amino acids. Germline V gives CDR1 SEHNR, CDR2 FQNEAQ (reference sequence). Trimming removed 1 base at V and 5 bases at J, with 9 bases between.

This clonotype was seen a handful of times. V is TRBV6-1 and J is TRBJ2-3, with D possibly matching TRBD2 (7 bases). This CDR3 spans 15 amino acids. V was trimmed by 1 base and J by 4 bases, leaving 12 bases between them. Germline assignment: CDR1 MNHNS and CDR2 SASEGT. The CDR3 sequence: CASSEGGGRADTQYF. The CDR3 DNA sequence: TGTGCCAGCAGTGAAGGGGGGGGCCGAGCAGATACGCAGTATTTT.

On this clonotype: Since a much larger clone is just one base distant, this may be a read error. J is TRBJ1-5 and V is TRBV28, with D tentatively TRBD1 (6 bases). Germline CDR1 is MDHEN and CDR2 is SYDVKM. This CDR3 region has 16 residues. The CDR3 protein is CASSRIGGRSNHPQHF. CDR3 nucleotide sequence: TGTGCCAGCAGTAGGATTGGGGGCCGCAGCAATCATCCCCAGCATTTT.

The chain employs TRBV29-1 and TRBJ2-7; TRBD1 agrees at 7 bases. The CDR3 has 12 residues. Germline V lookup: CDR1 SQVTM, CDR2 ANQGSEA. Trimming cost V 7 bases and J 4 bases; bases outside gene matches: 7. The CDR3 sequence is CSAQDRLYEQYF. CDR3 in DNA: TGCAGCGCCCAGGACAGGCTGTACGAGCAGTACTTC.

This clonotype was counted a few times. The rearrangement links TRBV19 to TRBJ1-1; D is undetermined. V was trimmed by 5 bases and J by 0 bases, leaving 13 bases between them. Per germline, CDR1 LNHDA and CDR2 SQIVND (reference sequence). CDR3 length: 15 residues. The CDR3 sequence: CASSVFQALNTEAFF. The CDR3 DNA follows: TGTGCCAGTAGTGTTTTCCAGGCCCTGAACACTGAAGCTTTCTTT.

This clonotype was counted ten times or more. This chain uses TRBV11-2 with TRBJ2-7, with a possible D match to TRBD2 (7 bases). The CDR3 is 15 amino acids. V shed 5 bases and J shed 6 bases, with 20 bases lying between them. Per germline, CDR1 SGHAT and CDR2 FQNNGV. This chain's CDR3 is CASSRLGGAPGEQYF. Here the CDR3 DNA reads TGTGCCAGCAGCCGGTTGGGGGGGGCGCCTGGCGAGCAGTACTTC.

The chain combines TRBV6-1 with TRBJ1-1; 7 nucleotides agree with TRBD1. CDR1 is MNHNS and CDR2 is SASEGT in the germline V gene. V was clipped by 5 bases and J by 0 bases; unmatched bases: 6. This CDR3 comprises 15 residues. CDR3 nucleotide sequence: TGTGCCAGCAGTAGGACAGGACCTCTGAACACTGAAGCTTTCTTT. Protein product: CASSRTGPLNTEAFF.

In this sample, this clonotype turned up a few times. The chain is built from TRBV4-3 and TRBJ2-3; D might be TRBD1 (5 bases). Germline CDR1 LGHNA, CDR2 YSLEER. The CDR3 covers 16 residues. The V gene lost 0 bases and the J gene lost 2 bases, with 12 bases spanning the gap. The CDR3 protein is CASSQDHSGLTDTQYF. Here the CDR3 DNA reads TGCGCCAGCAGCCAAGATCATTCAGGGCTCACAGATACGCAGTATTTT.